Listed below are T cell receptor beta chains from one sample, sequenced in a study of cytotoxic CD8 clonotypes in ibrutinib-treated CLL. Measured with immunoSEQ multiplex PCR; TCRdb has only the in-frame clones, and not every one. This table holds some 23,000 clones, over 65% found once. The material sequenced was PBMCs, taken after 12 months of ibrutinib treatment. All receptors derive from a human donor with chronic lymphocytic leukemia. CDR3s include the opening cysteine and the closing phenylalanine or tryptophan. Fields, in order: J gene, clone size, V gene, CDR3 length, D gene, CDR3 protein, CDR3 DNA. D genes are given only for firm matches. Clone sizes are given selectively: once, few, many, or a class where the clone is expanded.

TRBJ1-1,NA,TRBV19,13,TRBD1,CASTSPPGGGAFF,TGTGCCAGTACTTCCCCACCAGGGGGGGGTGCTTTCTTT
TRBJ1-6,NA,TRBV5-1,16,NA,CASRGGAAGNNSPLHF,TGCGCCAGCAGAGGTGGGGCTGCCGGAAATAATTCACCCCTCCACTTT
TRBJ1-1,NA,TRBV5-1,14,NA,CASSLWGGGTEAFF,TGCGCCAGCAGCTTGTGGGGAGGCGGCACTGAAGCTTTCTTT
TRBJ1-6,NA,TRBV19,14,NA,CASSISGLNSPLHF,TGTGCCAGTAGTATTTCAGGGCTAAATTCACCCCTCCACTTT
TRBJ1-5,NA,TRBV6-5,15,NA,CASNMDRFANQPQHF,TGTGCCAGCAATATGGACCGATTTGCCAATCAGCCCCAGCATTTT
TRBJ1-2,medium-sized,TRBV5-1,14,NA,CASSLGDGSYGYTF,TGCGCCAGCAGCTTGGGGGACGGGAGCTATGGCTACACCTTC
TRBJ2-2,NA,TRBV10-2,16,NA,CASSESRGYGTGELFF,TGCGCCAGCAGTGAGTCAAGGGGCTACGGCACCGGGGAGCTGTTTTTT
TRBJ2-7,NA,TRBV11-2,15,TRBD1,CASSSPGQGTYEQYF,TGTGCCAGCAGCTCCCCGGGACAGGGGACCTACGAGCAGTACTTC
TRBJ2-1,NA,TRBV4-1,16,TRBD1,CASSHARDRGRYEQFF,TGCGCCAGCAGCCATGCCCGGGACAGGGGTCGCTATGAGCAGTTCTTC
TRBJ2-7,NA,TRBV6-1,13,NA,CASSTTAYYEQYF,TGTGCCAGCAGCACAACAGCGTACTACGAGCAGTACTTC
TRBJ2-5,once,TRBV19,18,TRBD2,CASSAGLAGAPYQETQYF,TGTGCCAGTAGTGCAGGACTAGCGGGGGCCCCGTACCAAGAGACCCAGTACTTC
TRBJ1-4,NA,TRBV28,15,NA,CASRFQTGSNEKLFF,TGTGCCAGCCGATTTCAAACAGGTTCCAATGAAAAACTGTTTTTT
TRBJ2-5,NA,TRBV28,15,TRBD2,CASSSWTSGQWTQYF,TGTGCCAGCAGTTCGTGGACTAGCGGTCAATGGACCCAGTACTTC
TRBJ1-1,NA,TRBV29-1,15,TRBD1,CSVEASPGQGITTFF,TGCAGCGTTGAAGCATCACCGGGACAGGGGATAACAACTTTCTTT
TRBJ1-4,NA,TRBV5-4,15,TRBD1,CASSVVGQGNEKLFF,TGTGCCAGCAGCGTCGTCGGACAGGGTAATGAAAAACTGTTTTTT
TRBJ1-5,NA,TRBV5-1,14,NA,CASSSTGINQPQHF,TGCGCCAGCAGCTCAACAGGGATCAATCAGCCCCAGCATTTT
TRBJ1-4,NA,TRBV4-3,15,NA,CASSQEVATNEKLFF,TGCGCCAGCAGCCAAGAGGTGGCAACTAATGAAAAACTGTTTTTT
TRBJ1-1,few,TRBV5-4,13,NA,CASSWGGNTEAFF,TGTGCCAGCAGTTGGGGAGGGAACACTGAAGCTTTCTTT
TRBJ2-3,NA,TRBV5-1,17,TRBD1,CASSFLTGQGSTDTQYF,TGCGCCAGCAGCTTCCTAACTGGACAGGGGTCCACAGATACGCAGTATTTT
TRBJ1-4,NA,TRBV11-2,15,NA,CASSLVGGLNEKLFF,TGTGCCAGCAGCTTAGTCGGGGGGCTCAATGAAAAACTGTTTTTT
TRBJ2-7,NA,TRBV30,13,NA,CASGLPLVGEQYF,TGTGCCTCAGGGCTGCCTCTCGTTGGGGAGCAGTACTTC
TRBJ2-7,NA,TRBV7-9,15,NA,CASSPRGSSIYEQYF,TGTGCCAGCAGCCCGAGGGGGTCCTCGATCTACGAGCAGTACTTC
TRBJ1-2,NA,TRBV20-1,11,NA,CSATKEEGYTF,TGCAGTGCTACAAAGGAGGAGGGCTACACCTTC
TRBJ2-6,NA,TRBV28,15,NA,CASNRRVSGANVLTF,TGTGCCAGCAATCGGCGGGTCTCTGGGGCCAACGTCCTGACTTTC
TRBJ2-7,NA,TRBV7-7,17,TRBD2,CASSPLAGATSSYEQYF,TGTGCTAGCAGCCCACTAGCGGGGGCTACGAGCTCCTACGAGCAGTACTTC
TRBJ1-2,NA,TRBV6-4,16,TRBD1,CASSARDRGVVDGYTF,TGTGCCAGCAGTGCCCGGGACAGGGGGGTGGTTGATGGCTACACCTTC
TRBJ1-1,NA,TRBV7-3,14,NA,CASSETGTRTEAFF,TGTGCCAGCAGCGAAACAGGGACTCGCACTGAAGCTTTCTTT